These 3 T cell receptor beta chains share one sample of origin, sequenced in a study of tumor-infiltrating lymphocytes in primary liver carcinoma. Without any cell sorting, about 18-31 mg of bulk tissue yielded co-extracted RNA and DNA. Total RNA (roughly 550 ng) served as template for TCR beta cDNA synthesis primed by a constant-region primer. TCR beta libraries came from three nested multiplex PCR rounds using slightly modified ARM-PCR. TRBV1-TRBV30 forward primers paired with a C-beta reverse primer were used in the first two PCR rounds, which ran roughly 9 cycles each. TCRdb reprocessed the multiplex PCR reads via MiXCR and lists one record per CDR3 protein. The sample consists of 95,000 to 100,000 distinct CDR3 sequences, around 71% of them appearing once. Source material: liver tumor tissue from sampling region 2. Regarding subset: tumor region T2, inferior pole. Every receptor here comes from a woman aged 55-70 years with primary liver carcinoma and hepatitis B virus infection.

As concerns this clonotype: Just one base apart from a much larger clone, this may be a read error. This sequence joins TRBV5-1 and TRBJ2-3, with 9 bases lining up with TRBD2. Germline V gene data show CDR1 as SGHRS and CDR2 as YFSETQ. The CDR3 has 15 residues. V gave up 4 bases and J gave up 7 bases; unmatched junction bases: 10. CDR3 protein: CASSPAAGGGHTQYF. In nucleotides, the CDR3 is TGCGCCAGCAGCCCTGCAGCGGGAGGTGGACATACGCAGTATTTT.

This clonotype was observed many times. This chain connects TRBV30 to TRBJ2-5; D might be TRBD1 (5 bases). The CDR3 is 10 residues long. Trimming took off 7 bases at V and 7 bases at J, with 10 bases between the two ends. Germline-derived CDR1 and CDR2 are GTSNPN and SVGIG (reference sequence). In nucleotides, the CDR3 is TGTGCCTTTAGAAGGGGGACCCAGTACTTC. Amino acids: CAFRRGTQYF.

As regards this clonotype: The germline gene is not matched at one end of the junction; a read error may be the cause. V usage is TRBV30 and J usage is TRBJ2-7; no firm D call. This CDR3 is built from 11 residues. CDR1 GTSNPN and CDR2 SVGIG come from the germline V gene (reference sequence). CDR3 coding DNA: TGTGCCTGGAGTGTCAACTACGAGCAGTACTTT. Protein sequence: CAWSVNYEQYF.